Below, 7 T cell receptor beta chains from the same sample are listed, as sequenced in a study of stem cell transplantation in POMP-related autoinflammatory disease. Repertoires were generated with immunoSEQ multiplex PCR, while TCRdb's copy carries only in-frame clones and drops some. There are tens of thousands of clones in the sample; approximately 91% occur only once, and around 0.72% lies in the top ten. The sequenced sample was CD4+ T cells from PBMCs, obtained after stem cell transplantation. The receptors were sampled from a human patient with POMP-related autoinflammation and immune dysregulation (PRAID). A subset of T cells may come from the graft donor.

The chain recombines TRBV29-1 with TRBJ2-3; 7 nucleotides line up with TRBD2. Losses at the gene ends were 5 bases for V and 2 bases for J; bases not matched to a gene: 1. Per the germline V gene, CDR1 is SQVTM and CDR2 is ANQGSEA. The CDR3 contains 12 residues. The CDR3 coding sequence is TGCAGCGTTAGCGGGAACACAGATACGCAGTATTTT. Translated, it gives CSVSGNTDTQYF.

The V gene is TRBV19, the J gene TRBJ2-6; D gene uncertain. V gave up 7 bases and J gave up 0 bases, with 10 bases separating them. This CDR3 spans 15 amino acids. Germline V gives CDR1 LNHDA, CDR2 SQIVND (reference sequence). DNA of the CDR3: TGTGCCAGTAAAGATGTTTTCTCTGGGGCCAACGTCCTGACTTTC. Protein product: CASKDVFSGANVLTF. Looking up the rest from reference TRBV19 and TRBJ2-6 gives the full variable domain: DGGITQSPKYLFRKEGQNVTLSCEQNLNHDAMYWYRQDPGQGLRLIYYSQIVNDFQKGDIAEGYSVSREKKESFPLTVTSAQKNPTAFYLCASKDVFSGANVLTFGAGSRLTVL.

The rearrangement joins TRBV27 to TRBJ2-1; 12 nucleotides agree with TRBD2. The CDR3 contains 14 residues. Germline V lookup: CDR1 MNHEY, CDR2 SMNVEV (reference sequence). Germline trimming cut 4 bases from V and 6 bases from J; bases unmatched to any gene: 1. DNA of the CDR3: TGTGCCAGCAGTTCGACTAGCGGGAGCAATGAGCAGTTCTTC. Translation: CASSSTSGSNEQFF.

This clone was seen more than once but under ten times. The genes are TRBV7-2 and TRBJ1-1; TRBD1 is a possible D gene (5 bases). CDR1 and CDR2 (germline): SGHTA, FQGNSA. This CDR3 is 14 amino acids long. Between the trimmed V and J ends, which lost 3 bases and 11 bases, there was a span of 19 bases. The CDR3 loop reads CASSLPTAWGFAFF. As DNA, the CDR3 is TGTGCCAGCAGCTTGCCAACTGCTTGGGGGTTCGCTTTCTTT.

The CDR3 protein is CASSFHSSNGYTF. Written as DNA, the CDR3 is TGTGCCAGCAGTTTTCACAGCTCCAATGGCTACACCTTC. V is TRBV28 and J is TRBJ1-2; no clear D gene. The CDR3 spans 13 residues. With 3 bases removed from V and 6 bases from J, the gap between germline ends came to 11 bases. Germline assignment: CDR1 MDHEN and CDR2 SYDVKM.

This chain links TRBV5-1 with TRBJ2-2, with 9 bases fitting TRBD2. V lost 4 bases to trimming and J lost 4 bases; unmatched junction nucleotides: 11. The CDR3 contains 17 residues. Germline V lookup: CDR1 SGHRS, CDR2 YFSETQ. Here the CDR3 reads CASSPRREGLGTGELFF. The CDR3 DNA is TGCGCCAGCAGCCCTCGGCGGGAGGGCCTCGGCACCGGGGAGCTGTTTTTT.

J is TRBJ2-2 and V is TRBV7-2; D might be TRBD2 (7 bases). Germline CDR1 is SGHTA and CDR2 is FQGNSA. With 6 bases removed from V and 7 bases from J, the gap between germline ends came to 15 bases. This CDR3 region has 14 residues. The CDR3 region has the DNA TGTGCCAGCAGACACGGGGGGCGCGGCGGGGAGCTGTTTTTT. Translated: CASRHGGRGGELFF.